This passage covers 18 T cell receptor beta chains from one sample sequenced in a study of blood T cell repertoires in COVID-19. Sequenced by immunoSEQ multiplex PCR; TCRdb stores in-frame clones only, minus some. Of a few hundred thousand clones listed, about 90% are singletons. The source material was peripheral blood. These receptors came from a woman in her sixties with COVID-19, enrolled during active disease.

The chain recombines TRBV9 with TRBJ1-1; a possible D gene is TRBD1 (5 bases). The germline V gene has CDR1 SGDLS and CDR2 YYNGEE. Trimming left V 2 bases short and J 6 bases short, with 8 bases between. The CDR3 totals 12 residues. The CDR3 DNA follows: TGTGCCAGCAGCGTTCAGGGATCTGAAGCTTTCTTT. Translating gives CASSVQGSEAFF.

This rearrangement joins TRBV6-6 to TRBJ1-5; tentative D call: TRBD1 (5 bases). Germline V gene lookup returns CDR1 MNHNY and CDR2 SVGAGI (reference sequence). Trimming left V 6 bases short and J 3 bases short, with 12 bases between. CDR3 length: 14 amino acids. The chain's CDR3 is CASSSQGPNQPQHF. The CDR3, as DNA: TGTGCCAGCAGCTCCCAGGGCCCCAATCAGCCCCAGCATTTT.

Remarks on this clone: Sequence at one end of the junction differs from germline and may be a read error. V usage is TRBV20-1 and J usage is TRBJ1-2; 10 nucleotides match TRBD1. Per germline, CDR1 DFQATT and CDR2 SNEGSKA (reference sequence). This CDR3 has 11 residues. The CDR3 DNA reads TGCAGTGCTAGAGATGGAGGACAGGGGGTCTTC. Translating gives CSARDGGQGVF.

This clone was detected once. The V call is TRBV7-2, the J call TRBJ2-1, with D hard to call. V was trimmed by 1 base and J by 7 bases, leaving 8 bases between them. Germline-derived CDR1 and CDR2 are SGHTA and FQGNSA. This CDR3 spans 13 amino acids. DNA for the CDR3: TGTGCCAGCAGCTTAGATCCGCGGAATGAGCAGTTCTTC. Protein: CASSLDPRNEQFF. Supplemented by reference TRBV7-2 and TRBJ2-1, the full variable domain reads GAGVSQSPSNKVTEKGKDVELRCDPISGHTALYWYRQSLGQGLEFLIYFQGNSAPDKSGLPSDRFSAERTGGSVSTLTIQRTQQEDSAVYLCASSLDPRNEQFFGPGTRLTVL.

The genes are TRBV7-9 and TRBJ2-3; tentatively, D is TRBD2 (5 bases). The CDR3 is made up of 15 amino acids. The V and J ends lost 3 bases and 8 bases respectively, with 18 bases between them. CDR1 is SEHNR and CDR2 is FQNEAQ in the germline V gene (reference sequence). CDR3 in amino acids: CASSLDSAYLVTQYF. The CDR3 region has the DNA TGTGCCAGCAGCTTGGACTCGGCGTATTTGGTTACGCAGTATTTT.

This clone was detected only once. This chain links TRBV29-1 with TRBJ1-1, with no clear D. Looked up from germline, CDR1 is SQVTM and CDR2 is ANQGSEA. V was pared by 5 bases and J by 0 bases, with 10 bases between. The CDR3 has 13 residues. The CDR3 here is CSVRETLNTEAFF. CDR3 nucleotides: TGCAGCGTTAGGGAGACCCTGAACACTGAAGCTTTCTTT.

The rearrangement joins TRBV7-2 to TRBJ1-5, with D unresolved. This CDR3 comprises 16 residues. V lost 1 base and J lost 1, with 11 bases in between. CDR1 and CDR2 from the germline V gene are SGHTA and FQGNSA. As DNA, the CDR3 is TGTGCCAGCAGCTTAGTTTCTGGAGCAAGCAATCAGCCCCAGCATTTT. Its protein product is CASSLVSGASNQPQHF.

The chain employs TRBV19 and TRBJ1-2; 8 bases agree with TRBD1. The CDR3 runs 15 residues. The germline V gene encodes CDR1 LNHDA and CDR2 SQIVND (reference sequence). V shed 4 bases, J shed 3 bases, and the junction held 7 bases outside the gene matches. The CDR3 spells CASSRPGDRYYGYTF. The CDR3 DNA sequence: TGTGCCAGTAGTAGACCGGGGGACAGGTACTATGGCTACACCTTC.

V is TRBV6-5 and J is TRBJ2-7; possibly TRBD2 for D (5 bases). Germline CDR1 and CDR2: MNHEY and SVGAGI. The CDR3 length is 12 residues. Trimming took 5 bases from V and 0 from J, leaving 5 bases between them. The CDR3: CASSRDSYEQYF. The CDR3, as DNA: TGTGCCAGCAGTCGGGACTCCTACGAGCAGTACTTC.

CDR3 in amino acids: CASSEALGLKADEQYF. The CDR3, as DNA: TGTGCCAGCAGTGAAGCGCTCGGACTAAAGGCGGACGAGCAGTACTTC. V and J are TRBV2 and TRBJ2-7, with D tentatively TRBD2 (6 bases). V lost 0 bases and J lost 5, with 17 bases in between. Germline V gene data show CDR1 as SNHLY and CDR2 as FYNNEI. CDR3 length equals 16 residues.

The CDR3, as DNA: TGTGCCAGCAGCCTGGGGACGGCAACGGGGACTGAAGCTTTCTTT. It translates to CASSLGTATGTEAFF. This chain joins TRBV5-4 and TRBJ1-1; maybe TRBD1 (5 bases). V was pared by 4 bases and J by 5 bases, with 18 bases between. CDR1 is SGHNT, CDR2 YYREEE, per germline (reference sequence). The CDR3 runs to 15 residues.

This clone appeared once. The gene calls are TRBV12-3 or TRBV12-4 and TRBJ2-3; D is unclear. This CDR3 comprises 13 residues. Trimming cost V 2 bases and J 1 base, with 4 bases left between them. The CDR3 reads CASSLQGTDTQYF. CDR3 in DNA: TGTGCCAGCAGTTTACAGGGCACAGATACGCAGTATTTT.

The chain couples TRBV6-5 to TRBJ1-3; 7 positions match TRBD1. J was trimmed by 3 bases and V by 6 bases; bases with no gene match: 5. Germline loops: CDR1 MNHEY, CDR2 SVGAGI. This CDR3 spans 14 amino acids. This chain's CDR3 is CASRGQSGGNTIYF. DNA for the CDR3: TGTGCCAGCAGGGGACAGTCAGGTGGAAACACCATATATTTT.

This clone was detected once. The chain has TRBV19 and TRBJ2-2, with D possibly TRBD1 on 6 matching bases. CDR1 and CDR2 (germline): LNHDA, SQIVND (reference sequence). The CDR3 is made up of 13 amino acids. V was trimmed by 6 bases and J by 4 bases, leaving 9 bases between them. The CDR3: CASRQGTTGELFF. The CDR3 bases are TGTGCCAGTAGGCAGGGGACCACCGGGGAGCTGTTTTTT.

The V and J genes are TRBV24-1 and TRBJ1-1; D unresolved. Per the germline V gene, CDR1 is KGHDR and CDR2 is SFDVKD. Trimming took off 7 bases at V and 1 base at J, with 12 bases between the two ends. The CDR3 covers 14 residues. DNA for the CDR3: TGTGCCACCAGATCTGAGGGTGGGAACACTGAAGCTTTCTTT. Its translation is CATRSEGGNTEAFF.

V gene TRBV20-1 combines with J gene TRBJ2-7, with unresolved D. This CDR3 region has 11 residues. From germline, CDR1 is DFQATT and CDR2 SNEGSKA (reference sequence). V was shortened by 5 bases and J by 5 bases, with 10 bases between the two germline ends. CDR3 protein: CSAPFGDEQYF. CDR3 in DNA: TGCAGTGCTCCGTTCGGAGACGAGCAGTACTTC.

The chain combines TRBV5-1 with TRBJ2-7; 7 positions agree with TRBD1. Per germline, CDR1 SGHRS and CDR2 YFSETQ. V lost 4 bases, J lost 3 bases, and 4 bases stayed unmatched. There are 13 residues in the CDR3. The CDR3 reads CASSTGTVYEQYF. The CDR3 bases are TGCGCCAGCAGCACCGGGACAGTCTACGAGCAGTACTTC.

This clone showed up just a few times. The rearrangement uses TRBV7-9 and TRBJ1-5, with 9 bases aligning to TRBD1. Germline CDR1 and CDR2: SEHNR and FQNEAQ (reference sequence). The CDR3 covers 14 residues. V gave up 5 bases and J gave up 7 bases; unmatched junction bases: 6. The CDR3 bases are TGTGCCAGCAGCCGAACAGGGGGCGGGCAGCCCCAGCATTTT. It is translated as CASSRTGGGQPQHF.